Each of the 4 T cell receptor beta chains below was sequenced from the same sample in a study of blood T cell repertoires in COVID-19. Sequenced by immunoSEQ multiplex PCR; TCRdb stores in-frame clones only, minus some. The sample includes roughly 88,000 clones, roughly 80% seen only once; the top ten take about 16%. The specimen was peripheral blood. The receptors were sampled from a woman aged 80 or older with active or convalescent COVID-19.

The gene calls are TRBV9 and TRBJ1-4; 12 nucleotides agree with TRBD1. The V gene's germline CDR1 is SGDLS and CDR2 YYNGEE. The ends lost 4 bases at V and 13 bases at J; junction bases unmatched: 14. This CDR3 region has 16 residues. The CDR3 is CASSFDVVGQGARLFF. The DNA of the CDR3 is TGTGCCAGCAGCTTTGATGTGGTGGGACAGGGGGCGAGACTGTTTTTT.

The chain recombines TRBV6-2 or TRBV6-3 with TRBJ2-2; 14 nucleotides agree with TRBD2. Trimming at V came to 0 bases and at J to 7 bases, leaving 1 base not matched to a gene. This CDR3 is built from 16 residues. Germline CDR1 reads MNHEY; CDR2 reads SVGEGT. CDR3 bases: TGTGCCAGCAGTTACTCGGGACTAGCGGGAGTCGGGGAGCTGTTTTTT. It encodes CASSYSGLAGVGELFF.

This chain joins TRBV6-5 and TRBJ2-7, with D tentatively TRBD2 (6 bases). CDR1 and CDR2 from the germline V gene are MNHEY and SVGAGI. The CDR3 is made up of 14 amino acids. Trimming pared 9 bases from V and 5 bases from J, leaving 20 bases between. CDR3 coding DNA: TGTGCCAGTCCAGGAGCGGGCGACGGCCACGAGCAGTACTTC. Translating gives CASPGAGDGHEQYF.

This rearrangement joins TRBV10-3 to TRBJ2-5; D might be TRBD2 (7 bases). Germline assignment: CDR1 ENHRY and CDR2 SYGVKD. V was trimmed by 4 bases and J by 5 bases, leaving 17 bases between them. The CDR3 has 15 residues. This chain's CDR3 is CAISARGANGETQYF. The CDR3 nucleotides read TGTGCCATCAGTGCTCGGGGGGCAAACGGTGAGACCCAGTACTTC.